The sequence of this TCR beta chain was determined in a study of T-cell reconstitution after alpha-beta-depleted transplantation in children. Study-wide results and limits: Recipient T cells and thymic progenitors that survived were the source of the high TCRbeta diversity seen at day 60 in some patients.

The authors prepared the TCRbeta library with unique molecular identifiers. TCRdb re-called the PCR reads through MiXCR, storing one row per CDR3 protein. The sample holds about 980,000 distinct CDR3 sequences, about 31% seen once. This clonotype was seen more than once but under ten times. Antigen unknown. V trimming: 2 bases; J trimming: 7 bases; junction bases outside the gene matches: 9. CDR1 is MNHEY, CDR2 SMNVEV, per germline (reference sequence). The CDR3 is 16 amino acids. This specimen consisted of PBMCs, mostly from graft donor cells, obtained 360 days after TCRalphabeta/CD19-depleted stem cell transplant. This TCR came from a boy under two years old who had a stem cell transplant for SCID, so the T cells may come from the graft donor. The chain has TRBV27 and TRBJ1-2; 11 nucleotides agree with TRBD1. The CDR3 nucleotides read TGTGCCAGCAGTTTAGGGACTGGGACAGGGGGAATTGGCTACACCTTC. Translating gives CASSLGTGTGGIGYTF.